A single sample is the source of the 18 T cell receptor beta chains below, sequenced in a study of cytomegalovirus exposure and HLA in healthy donors. With 60 Vbeta and 13 Jbeta primers, the PCR was carried out. Profiling relied on immunoSEQ multiplex PCR, and the TCRdb table lists in-frame clones only, not all of them. Of around 130,000 clones in the sample, 75% were seen once. Sequencing was done on a sample of PBMCs. These receptors originate from a woman between 40 and 50 years old in good health and CMV-seropositive.

CDR3 DNA sequence: TGCGCCAGCACTCCCGGACAGGGGACGGCTGAAGCTTTCTTT. As protein: CASTPGQGTAEAFF. The chain uses TRBV5-1 and TRBJ1-1; 9 positions agree with TRBD1. The CDR3 sequence is 14 residues long. Germline V gives CDR1 SGHRS, CDR2 YFSETQ. J was trimmed by 6 bases and V by 6 bases; bases with no gene match: 9. Supplemented by reference TRBV5-1 and TRBJ1-1, the full variable domain reads KAGVTQTPRYLIKTRGQQVTLSCSPISGHRSVSWYQQTPGQGLQFLFEYFSETQRNKGNFPGRFSGRQFSNSRSEMNVSTLELGDSALYLCASTPGQGTAEAFFGQGTRLTVV.

This clone was seen just once. The chain is built from TRBV19 and TRBJ1-1; 7 positions agree with TRBD1. The CDR3 has 14 residues. Per germline, CDR1 LNHDA and CDR2 SQIVND (reference sequence). The V segment lost 4 bases and the J segment 4 bases; nucleotides outside the gene matches: 6. The CDR3 loop is CASSTIAGGTEAFF. Written as DNA, the CDR3 is TGTGCCAGTAGTACCATTGCAGGGGGCACTGAAGCTTTCTTT.

V is TRBV27 and J is TRBJ2-5, with 8 bases matching TRBD1. The J call is doubtful: the DNA matches TRBJ2-7 better. This CDR3 contains 15 residues. The V gene's germline CDR1 is MNHEY and CDR2 SMNVEV (reference sequence). CDR3 in amino acids: CASSLSRGLAYEQYF. In DNA, the CDR3 is TGTGCCAGCAGTTTATCCAGGGGGCTCGCCTACGAGCAGTACTTC.

The V and J genes are TRBV5-5 and TRBJ2-7, with a tentative D call TRBD1 (7 bases). Germline values: CDR1 SGHKS, CDR2 YYEKEE (reference sequence). The germline V and J ends were trimmed by 0 bases and 3 bases, with 10 bases remaining between them. CDR3 length: 14 residues. The CDR3 sequence is CASSLGQGGYEQYF. The DNA of the CDR3 is TGTGCCAGCAGCTTGGGCCAGGGGGGCTACGAGCAGTACTTC. The full variable domain, with the rest looked up from reference TRBV5-5 and TRBJ2-7, is DAGVTQSPTHLIKTRGQQVTLRCSPISGHKSVSWYQQVLGQGPQFIFQYYEKEERGRGNFPDRFSARQFPNYSSELNVNALLLGDSALYLCASSLGQGGYEQYFGPGTRLTVT.

V and J are TRBV7-2 and TRBJ2-7; the match to TRBD1 covers 9 bases. With 1 base clipped from V and 2 bases from J, the junction kept 3 bases outside the gene matches. Germline V gene lookup returns CDR1 SGHTA and CDR2 FQGNSA. The CDR3 sequence is 15 residues long. This CDR3 reads CASSLDRGRAYEQYF. The DNA for the CDR3 is TGTGCCAGCAGCTTAGACAGGGGGCGAGCCTACGAGCAGTACTTC.

The chain recombines TRBV2 with TRBJ2-1, with TRBD2 matching over 13 bases. This CDR3 spans 15 amino acids. Germline CDR1 SNHLY, CDR2 FYNNEI. V was pared by 6 bases and J by 9 bases, with 8 bases of the junction left unmatched. The CDR3 is CASSSGLAGVFEQFF. In nucleotides, the CDR3 is TGTGCCAGCAGCTCCGGACTAGCGGGAGTGTTTGAGCAGTTCTTC.

V is TRBV6-1 and J is TRBJ2-7, with 8 bases identical to TRBD2. CDR3 length: 14 residues. Per germline, CDR1 MNHNS and CDR2 SASEGT. J was trimmed by 0 bases and V by 5 bases; bases with no gene match: 3. CDR3 sequence reads: CASSPGLGSYEQYF. CDR3 sequence (DNA): TGTGCCAGCAGTCCGGGACTAGGCTCCTACGAGCAGTACTTC.

This clone was detected a few times. The same CDR3 is also encoded by other DNA sequences in this sample. The chain recombines TRBV28 with TRBJ2-7; no firm D call. The CDR3 is made up of 12 amino acids. CDR1 is MDHEN, CDR2 SYDVKM, per germline. Deletions cut 5 bases from V and 0 bases from J, with 5 bases between. CDR3 DNA sequence: TGTGCCAGCAGTCCCAGCTCCTACGAGCAGTACTTC. This translates into CASSPSSYEQYF.

This chain uses TRBV4-3 with TRBJ1-2, with 8 bases fitting TRBD1. The CDR3 covers 14 residues. Losses at the gene ends were 5 bases for V and 4 bases for J; bases not matched to a gene: 6. Germline V CDR1 and CDR2: LGHNA, YSLEER. The CDR3 region is CASSDRGASYGYTF. CDR3 nucleotides: TGCGCCAGCAGCGACAGGGGAGCTTCCTATGGCTACACCTTC.

The CDR3 DNA reads TGTGCCAGCAGCCAAGATCGGGTAGGGACAGTTGGGGATGAAAAACTGTTTTTT. Translation: CASSQDRVGTVGDEKLFF. The V call is TRBV4-2, the J call TRBJ1-4, with 7 bases matching TRBD1. The CDR3 contains 18 residues. V was clipped by 0 bases and J by 6 bases; unmatched bases: 13. The germline V gene has CDR1 LGHNA and CDR2 YNFKEQ.

The chain links TRBV7-3 to TRBJ2-2, with D maybe TRBD1 (5 bases). This CDR3 is built from 13 residues. Trimming stripped 7 bases from V and 7 bases from J, with 13 bases between. CDR1 is SGHTA and CDR2 is FQGTGA in the germline V gene. This chain's CDR3 is CASNWGSGGELFF. The CDR3 DNA follows: TGTGCCAGCAATTGGGGCTCGGGCGGGGAGCTGTTTTTT.

The chain links TRBV19 to TRBJ2-5; possibly TRBD1 for D (6 bases). Germline CDR1 and CDR2: LNHDA and SQIVND (reference sequence). Trimming shortened V by 11 bases and J by 0 bases, and 16 bases separated the two germline ends. The CDR3 is 14 amino acids. For the CDR3, the DNA is TGTGCCTCCCAAGGGGGTCCGTACCAAGAGACCCAGTACTTC. It specifies CASQGGPYQETQYF.

This chain connects TRBV5-1 to TRBJ2-3; 8 bases map to TRBD1. The V gene end was trimmed by 0 bases and the J gene end by 3 bases; junction bases not matched to a gene: 6. Germline V lookup: CDR1 SGHRS, CDR2 YFSETQ. The CDR3 consists of 16 residues. The CDR3 DNA sequence: TGCGCCAGCAGCTTGGCCACGGACAGGGAAACAGATACGCAGTATTTT. It translates to CASSLATDRETDTQYF.

This sequence joins TRBV4-3 and TRBJ2-2; tentative D call: TRBD1 (5 bases). The CDR3 is 16 amino acids. Trimming removed 0 bases from V and 4 bases from J, with 12 bases in between. CDR1 and CDR2 (germline): LGHNA, YSLEER. In DNA form, the CDR3 reads TGCGCCAGCAGCCAAGATCCAGGGCGCGGCACCGGGGAGCTGTTTTTT. Its translation is CASSQDPGRGTGELFF.

This chain joins TRBV5-6 and TRBJ2-1; 10 nucleotides match TRBD1. Germline trimming cut 4 bases from V and 15 bases from J; bases unmatched to any gene: 13. Germline V gene sequence: CDR1 SGHDT, CDR2 YYEEEE. The CDR3 runs to 14 residues. CDR3 amino acids: CASSTRTGGGVGFF. The CDR3 DNA reads TGTGCCAGCAGCACTAGGACAGGGGGTGGGGTGGGGTTCTTC.

The chain is built from TRBV29-1 and TRBJ1-2; D gene ambiguous. Germline V CDR1 and CDR2: SQVTM, ANQGSEA. CDR3 length: 13 amino acids. The V and J ends lost 0 bases and 1 base respectively, with 6 bases between them. The CDR3 coding sequence is TGCAGCGTTGAAGAGGCAGTTAACTATGGCTACACCTTC. This sequence encodes CSVEEAVNYGYTF.

The V call is TRBV6-5, the J call TRBJ2-1; 9 nucleotides align to TRBD2. The germline gives CDR1 MNHEY, CDR2 SVGAGI. V lost 0 bases, J lost 6 bases, and 6 bases stayed unmatched. The CDR3 is 16 amino acids. This chain's CDR3 is CASSYSGGGASNEQFF. Here the CDR3 DNA reads TGTGCCAGCAGTTACTCGGGCGGGGGGGCCAGCAATGAGCAGTTCTTC.

The J gene is TRBJ1-1, the V gene TRBV28; 8 bases line up with TRBD1. Trimming removed 5 bases from V and 6 bases from J; junction bases left unmatched: 11. Per germline, CDR1 MDHEN and CDR2 SYDVKM. The length of the CDR3 is 15 residues. This chain's CDR3 is CASSTGGEGIAEAFF. As DNA, the CDR3 is TGTGCCAGCAGTACAGGGGGGGAGGGGATCGCTGAAGCTTTCTTT.